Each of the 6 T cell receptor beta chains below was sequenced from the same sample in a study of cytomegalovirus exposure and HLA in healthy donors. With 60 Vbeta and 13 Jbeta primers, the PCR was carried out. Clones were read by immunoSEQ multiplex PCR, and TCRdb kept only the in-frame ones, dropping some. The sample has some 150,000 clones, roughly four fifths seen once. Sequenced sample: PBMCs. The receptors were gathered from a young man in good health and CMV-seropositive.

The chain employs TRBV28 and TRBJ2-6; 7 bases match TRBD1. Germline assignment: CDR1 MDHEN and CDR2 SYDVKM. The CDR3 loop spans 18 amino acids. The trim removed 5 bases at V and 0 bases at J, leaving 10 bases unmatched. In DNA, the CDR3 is TGTGCCAGCAGTCCCCGGGACAGCCCCACCTCTGGGGCCAACGTCCTGACTTTC. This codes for CASSPRDSPTSGANVLTF.

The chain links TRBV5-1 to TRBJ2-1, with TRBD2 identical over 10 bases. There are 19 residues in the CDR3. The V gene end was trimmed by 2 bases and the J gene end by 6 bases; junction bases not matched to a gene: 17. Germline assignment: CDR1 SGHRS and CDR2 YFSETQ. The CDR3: CASSFAGDPGLALGNEQFF. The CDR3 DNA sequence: TGCGCCAGCAGCTTCGCCGGAGACCCGGGACTAGCGTTGGGCAATGAGCAGTTCTTC. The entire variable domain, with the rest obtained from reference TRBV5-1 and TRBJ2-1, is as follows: KAGVTQTPRYLIKTRGQQVTLSCSPISGHRSVSWYQQTPGQGLQFLFEYFSETQRNKGNFPGRFSGRQFSNSRSEMNVSTLELGDSALYLCASSFAGDPGLALGNEQFFGPGTRLTVL.

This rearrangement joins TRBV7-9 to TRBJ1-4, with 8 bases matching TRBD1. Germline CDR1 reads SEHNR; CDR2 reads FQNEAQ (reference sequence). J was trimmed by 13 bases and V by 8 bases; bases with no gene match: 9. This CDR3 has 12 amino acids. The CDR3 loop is CASGQTGGRLFF. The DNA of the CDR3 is TGTGCCAGCGGTCAAACAGGGGGTAGACTGTTTTTT.

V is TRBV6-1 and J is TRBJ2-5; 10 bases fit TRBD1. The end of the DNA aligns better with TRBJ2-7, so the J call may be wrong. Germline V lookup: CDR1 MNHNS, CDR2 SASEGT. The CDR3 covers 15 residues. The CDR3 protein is CASSVPGTGVYEQYF. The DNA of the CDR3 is TGTGCCAGCAGTGTTCCCGGGACAGGGGTCTACGAGCAGTACTTC.

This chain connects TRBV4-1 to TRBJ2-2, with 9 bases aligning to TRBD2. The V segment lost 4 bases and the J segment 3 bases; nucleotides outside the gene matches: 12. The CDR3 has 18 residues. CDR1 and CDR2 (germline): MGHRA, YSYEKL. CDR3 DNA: TGCGCCAGCAGCCCCCGTTTAGCGGGAGTTATTGACACCGGGGAGCTGTTTTTT. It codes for CASSPRLAGVIDTGELFF.

In DNA form, the CDR3 reads TGTGCCAGCAGACCCGGGGGTAGCTCCTACAATGAGCAGTTCTTC. Its protein is CASRPGGSSYNEQFF. The chain employs TRBV27 and TRBJ2-1; a weak D match, TRBD2 (6 bases). The CDR3 extends over 15 amino acids. Germline-derived CDR1 and CDR2 are MNHEY and SMNVEV (reference sequence). Between the trimmed V and J ends, which lost 6 bases and 0 bases, there was a span of 12 bases.